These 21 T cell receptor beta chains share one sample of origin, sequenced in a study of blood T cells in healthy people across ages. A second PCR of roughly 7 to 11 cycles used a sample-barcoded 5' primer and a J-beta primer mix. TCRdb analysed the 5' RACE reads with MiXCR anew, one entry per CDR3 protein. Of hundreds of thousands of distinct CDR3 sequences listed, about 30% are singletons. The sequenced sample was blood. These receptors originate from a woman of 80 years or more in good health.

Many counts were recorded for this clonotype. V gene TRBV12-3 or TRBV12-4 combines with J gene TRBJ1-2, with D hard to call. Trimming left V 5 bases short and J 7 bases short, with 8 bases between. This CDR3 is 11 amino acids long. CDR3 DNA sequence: TGTGCCAGCAGTCAAGGGTCTGGCTACACCTTC. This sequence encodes CASSQGSGYTF.

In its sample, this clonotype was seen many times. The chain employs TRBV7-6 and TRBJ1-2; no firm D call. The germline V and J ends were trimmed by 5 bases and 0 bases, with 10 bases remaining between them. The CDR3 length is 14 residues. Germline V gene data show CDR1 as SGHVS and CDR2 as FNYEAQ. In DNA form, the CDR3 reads TGTGCCAGCAGCCTAGGACGTACTAACTATGGCTACACCTTC. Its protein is CASSLGRTNYGYTF.

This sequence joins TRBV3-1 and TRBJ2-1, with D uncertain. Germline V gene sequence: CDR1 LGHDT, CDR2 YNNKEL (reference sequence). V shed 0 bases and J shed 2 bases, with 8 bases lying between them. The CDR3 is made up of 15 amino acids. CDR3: CASSQEVLTYNEQFF. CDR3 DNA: TGTGCCAGCAGCCAAGAGGTGCTCACCTACAATGAGCAGTTCTTC.

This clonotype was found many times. The CDR3 bases are TGTGCCAGCAGTTACTCGATTAGGGGGCGGTTCGCAGATACGCAGTATTTT. Its translation: CASSYSIRGRFADTQYF. This sequence joins TRBV6-2 or TRBV6-3 and TRBJ2-3; 7 bases match TRBD1. V gave up 0 bases and J gave up 4 bases; unmatched junction bases: 10. The CDR3 is 17 amino acids. CDR1 is MNHEY, CDR2 SVGEGT, per germline.

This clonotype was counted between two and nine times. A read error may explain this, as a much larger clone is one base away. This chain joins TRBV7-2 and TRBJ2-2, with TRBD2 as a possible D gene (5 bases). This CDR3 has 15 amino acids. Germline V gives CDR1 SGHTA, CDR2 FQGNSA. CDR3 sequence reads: CANSLRPSSAGELFF. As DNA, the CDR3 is TGTGCCAACAGCTTAAGGCCTAGCTCCGCCGGGGAGCTGTTTTTT.

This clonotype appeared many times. The CDR3 nucleotides are TGTGCCAGCAGTGAATTACAGCTCTACGAGCAGTACTTC. Protein: CASSELQLYEQYF. The chain uses TRBV6-1 and TRBJ2-7; D gene ambiguous. Germline V gene sequence: CDR1 MNHNS, CDR2 SASEGT. V lost 2 bases and J lost 3, with 8 bases in between. This CDR3 spans 13 amino acids.

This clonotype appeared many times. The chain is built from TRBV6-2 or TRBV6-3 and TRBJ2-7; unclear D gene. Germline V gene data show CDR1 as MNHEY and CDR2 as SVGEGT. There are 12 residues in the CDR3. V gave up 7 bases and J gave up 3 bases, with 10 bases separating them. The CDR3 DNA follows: TGTGCCAGCATTTCAGCCTACTACGAGCAGTACTTC. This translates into CASISAYYEQYF.

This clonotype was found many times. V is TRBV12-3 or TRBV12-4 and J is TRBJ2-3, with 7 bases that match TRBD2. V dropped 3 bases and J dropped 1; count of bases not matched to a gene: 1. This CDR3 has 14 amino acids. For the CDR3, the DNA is TGTGCCAGCAGTTTCCGGGGGGGCACAGATACGCAGTATTTT. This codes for CASSFRGGTDTQYF.

Here the CDR3 reads CASRYRGYGGTEAFF. As DNA, the CDR3 is TGTGCCAGCAGATATCGGGGTTACGGTGGCACTGAAGCTTTCTTT. This sequence joins TRBV12-3 or TRBV12-4 and TRBJ1-1, with D hard to call. The CDR3 runs to 15 residues. V lost 6 bases and J lost 4, with 18 bases in between.

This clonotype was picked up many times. This CDR3 is CASSSDRGEAKNIQYF. The CDR3 bases are TGTGCCAGCAGTAGCGACAGGGGAGAAGCCAAAAACATTCAGTACTTC. The chain joins TRBV6-2 or TRBV6-3 to TRBJ2-4; 8 bases fit TRBD1. CDR1 MNHEY and CDR2 SVGEGT come from the germline V gene. The CDR3 has 16 residues. Unmatched junction bases numbered 6, after V lost 5 bases and J lost 0 bases.

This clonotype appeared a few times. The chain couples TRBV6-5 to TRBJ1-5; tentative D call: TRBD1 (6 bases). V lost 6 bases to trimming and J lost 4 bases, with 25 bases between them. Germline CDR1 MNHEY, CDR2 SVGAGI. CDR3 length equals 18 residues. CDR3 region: CASSNSPVRGNLNQPQHF. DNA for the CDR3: TGTGCCAGCAGCAACTCCCCGGTGAGGGGGAATTTGAATCAGCCCCAGCATTTT.

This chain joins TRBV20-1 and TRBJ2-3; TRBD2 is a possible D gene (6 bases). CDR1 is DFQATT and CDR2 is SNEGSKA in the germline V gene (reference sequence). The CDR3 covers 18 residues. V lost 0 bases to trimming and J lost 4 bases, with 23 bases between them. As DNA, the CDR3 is TGCAGTGCTAGAGACTCCCTTGGGAGGACGTACAACTCAGATACGCAGTATTTT. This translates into CSARDSLGRTYNSDTQYF.

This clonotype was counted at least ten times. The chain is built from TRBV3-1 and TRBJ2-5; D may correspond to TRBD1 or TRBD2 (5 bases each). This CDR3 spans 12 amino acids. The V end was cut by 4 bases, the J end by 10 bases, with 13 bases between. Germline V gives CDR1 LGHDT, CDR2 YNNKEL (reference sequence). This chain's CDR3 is CASSLGTLLQYF. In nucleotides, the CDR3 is TGTGCCAGCAGCCTCGGGACCCTGCTCCAGTACTTC.

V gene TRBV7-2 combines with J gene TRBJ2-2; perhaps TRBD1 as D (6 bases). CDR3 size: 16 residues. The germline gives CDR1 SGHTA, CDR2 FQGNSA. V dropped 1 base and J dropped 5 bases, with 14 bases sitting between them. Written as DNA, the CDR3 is TGTGCCAGCAGCTTAGGGGTGGGGGCCATGACCGGGGAGCTGTTTTTT. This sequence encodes CASSLGVGAMTGELFF.

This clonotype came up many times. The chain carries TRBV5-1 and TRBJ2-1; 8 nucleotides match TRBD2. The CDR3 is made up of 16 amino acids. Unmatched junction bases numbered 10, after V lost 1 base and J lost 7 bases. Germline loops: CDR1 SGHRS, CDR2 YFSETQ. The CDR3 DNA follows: TGCGCCAGCAGCTTGTCATTCGGGGGGGCGGGGAATGAGCAGTTCTTC. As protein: CASSLSFGGAGNEQFF.

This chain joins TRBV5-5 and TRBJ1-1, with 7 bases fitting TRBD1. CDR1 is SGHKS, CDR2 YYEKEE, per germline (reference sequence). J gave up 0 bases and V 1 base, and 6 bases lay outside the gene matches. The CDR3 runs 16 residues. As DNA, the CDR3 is TGTGCCAGCAGCTTGTGGGGGGGACAGTTGAACACTGAAGCTTTCTTT. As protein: CASSLWGGQLNTEAFF. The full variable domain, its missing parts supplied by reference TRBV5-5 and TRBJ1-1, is DAGVTQSPTHLIKTRGQQVTLRCSPISGHKSVSWYQQVLGQGPQFIFQYYEKEERGRGNFPDRFSARQFPNYSSELNVNALLLGDSALYLCASSLWGGQLNTEAFFGQGTRLTVV.

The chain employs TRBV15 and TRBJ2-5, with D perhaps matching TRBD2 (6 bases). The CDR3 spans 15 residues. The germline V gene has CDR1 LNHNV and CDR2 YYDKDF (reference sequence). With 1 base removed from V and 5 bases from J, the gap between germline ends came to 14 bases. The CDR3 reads CATSRGASVRETQYF. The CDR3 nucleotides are TGTGCCACCAGCAGAGGGGCTAGCGTTAGGGAGACCCAGTACTTC.

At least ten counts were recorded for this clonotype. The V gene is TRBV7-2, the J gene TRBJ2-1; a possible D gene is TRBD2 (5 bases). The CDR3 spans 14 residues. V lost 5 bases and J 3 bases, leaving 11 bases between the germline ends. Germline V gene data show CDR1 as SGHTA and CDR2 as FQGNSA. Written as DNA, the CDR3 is TGTGCCAGCAGCATTGGACTTAACTACAATGAGCAGTTCTTC. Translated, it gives CASSIGLNYNEQFF. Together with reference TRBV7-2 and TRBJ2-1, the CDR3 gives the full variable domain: GAGVSQSPSNKVTEKGKDVELRCDPISGHTALYWYRQSLGQGLEFLIYFQGNSAPDKSGLPSDRFSAERTGGSVSTLTIQRTQQEDSAVYLCASSIGLNYNEQFFGPGTRLTVL.

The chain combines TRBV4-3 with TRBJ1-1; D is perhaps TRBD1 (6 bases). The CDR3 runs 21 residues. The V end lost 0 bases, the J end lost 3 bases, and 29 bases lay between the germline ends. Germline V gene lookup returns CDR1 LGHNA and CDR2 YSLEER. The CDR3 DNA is TGCGCCAGCAGCCAAGATCTAGCTCTGAGGGGGTACCTTGGTGGGGACACTGAAGCTTTCTTT. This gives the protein CASSQDLALRGYLGGDTEAFF.

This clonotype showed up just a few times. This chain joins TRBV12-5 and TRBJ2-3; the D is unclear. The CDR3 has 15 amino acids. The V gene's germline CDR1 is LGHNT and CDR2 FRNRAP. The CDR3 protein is CAPPRGPVTTDTQYF. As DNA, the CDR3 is TGTGCCCCCCCCCGTGGGCCGGTAACCACAGATACGCAGTATTTT.

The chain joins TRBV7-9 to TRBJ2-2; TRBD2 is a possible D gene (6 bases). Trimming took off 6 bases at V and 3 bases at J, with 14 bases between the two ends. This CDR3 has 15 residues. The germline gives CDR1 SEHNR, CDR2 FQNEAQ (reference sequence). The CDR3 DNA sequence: TGTGCCAGCAGTGGAGGGGAGAGCCACACCGGGGAGCTGTTTTTT. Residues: CASSGGESHTGELFF.